This T cell receptor beta chain is drawn from a study of beta chain features in type 1 diabetes. On the study more broadly: Healthy donors resembled patients in age, gender and cell yields.

Sequenced material consisted of expressed TCRB transcripts (all of the isolated RNA was reverse transcribed). Sequencing was performed with immunoSEQ multiplex PCR; in TCRdb, only in-frame clones are kept and a portion is missing. This table holds over 120,000 clones, less than 15% found once. This clone was seen at least ten times. As yet, its antigen is unknown. In all sorted populations, purity surpassed 95%. Whole-study results and caveats: Significant though moderate, a shortening of TCRB CDR3s appeared in all four CD4+ subsets of Type 1 diabetes patients. Patients showed naive, central memory and Treg TCRB repertoires that appeared more similar than those of healthy donors.

Sequencing was carried out using central memory CD4+ T cells from blood. The source of this sequence is a man aged 18 to 30 with type 1 diabetes.

The CDR3 loop reads CASSGKGDGYGYTF. In nucleotides, the CDR3 is TGTGCCAGCAGTGGGAAGGGGGACGGCTATGGCTACACCTTC. The rearrangement joins TRBV2 to TRBJ1-2, with a tentative D call TRBD1 (6 bases). Germline CDR1 reads SNHLY; CDR2 reads FYNNEI. This CDR3 region has 14 residues. Trimming shortened V by 4 bases and J by 4 bases, and 13 bases separated the two germline ends.